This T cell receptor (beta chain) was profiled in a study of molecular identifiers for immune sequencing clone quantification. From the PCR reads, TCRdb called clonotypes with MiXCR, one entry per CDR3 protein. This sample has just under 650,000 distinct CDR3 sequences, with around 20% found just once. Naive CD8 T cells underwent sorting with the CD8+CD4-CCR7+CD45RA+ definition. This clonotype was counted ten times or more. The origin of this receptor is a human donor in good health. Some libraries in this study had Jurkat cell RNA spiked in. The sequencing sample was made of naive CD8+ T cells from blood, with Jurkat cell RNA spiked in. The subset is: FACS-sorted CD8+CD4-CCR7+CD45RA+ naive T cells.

CDR3 protein: CASSQGQGMGSIREKLFF. As DNA, the CDR3 is TGTGCCAGCAGCCAAGGACAGGGTATGGGGTCGATCCGGGAAAAACTGTTTTTT. The chain recombines TRBV4-2 with TRBJ1-4; 7 nucleotides line up with TRBD1. The CDR3 covers 18 residues. Germline V gene sequence: CDR1 LGHNA, CDR2 YNFKEQ. The V segment lost 1 base and the J segment 8 bases; nucleotides outside the gene matches: 16.